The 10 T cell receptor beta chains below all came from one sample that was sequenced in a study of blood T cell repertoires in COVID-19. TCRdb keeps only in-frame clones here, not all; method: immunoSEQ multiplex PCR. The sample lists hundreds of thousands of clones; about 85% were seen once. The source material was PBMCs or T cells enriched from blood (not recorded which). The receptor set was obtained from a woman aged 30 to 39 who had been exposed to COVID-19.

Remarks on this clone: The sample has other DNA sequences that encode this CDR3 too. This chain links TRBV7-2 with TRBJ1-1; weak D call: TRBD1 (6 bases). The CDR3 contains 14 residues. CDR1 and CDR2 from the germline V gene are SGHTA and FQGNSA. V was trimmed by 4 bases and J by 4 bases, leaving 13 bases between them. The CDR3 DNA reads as TGTGCCAGCAGCTCACAGGGAGCCAGCACTGAAGCTTTCTTT. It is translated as CASSSQGASTEAFF.

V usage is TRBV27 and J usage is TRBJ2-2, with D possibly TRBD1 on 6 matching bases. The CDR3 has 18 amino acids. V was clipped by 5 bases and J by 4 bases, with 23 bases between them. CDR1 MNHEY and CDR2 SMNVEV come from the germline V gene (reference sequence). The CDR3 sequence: CASSRARDTLVGTGELFF. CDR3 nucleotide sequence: TGTGCCAGCAGTCGCGCACGGGACACCCTAGTAGGCACCGGGGAGCTGTTTTTT.

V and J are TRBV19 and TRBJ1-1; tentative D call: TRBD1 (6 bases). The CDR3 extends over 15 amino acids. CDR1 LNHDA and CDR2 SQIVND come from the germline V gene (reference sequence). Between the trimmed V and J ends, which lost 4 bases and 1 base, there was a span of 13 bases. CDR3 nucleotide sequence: TGTGCCAGTAGTACAACCGGGACACGGAACACTGAAGCTTTCTTT. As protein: CASSTTGTRNTEAFF.

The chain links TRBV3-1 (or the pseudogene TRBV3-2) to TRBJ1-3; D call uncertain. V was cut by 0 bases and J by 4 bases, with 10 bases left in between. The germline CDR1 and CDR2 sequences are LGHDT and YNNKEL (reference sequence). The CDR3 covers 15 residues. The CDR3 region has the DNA TGTGCCAGCAGCCAAGACAACTTCTCAGGAAACACCATATATTTT. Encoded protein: CASSQDNFSGNTIYF.

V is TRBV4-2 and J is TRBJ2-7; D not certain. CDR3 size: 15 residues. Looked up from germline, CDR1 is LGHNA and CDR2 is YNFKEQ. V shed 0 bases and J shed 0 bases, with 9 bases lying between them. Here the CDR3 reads CASSQEFSSSYEQYF. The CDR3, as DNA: TGTGCCAGCAGCCAAGAGTTCAGTTCCTCCTACGAGCAGTACTTC.

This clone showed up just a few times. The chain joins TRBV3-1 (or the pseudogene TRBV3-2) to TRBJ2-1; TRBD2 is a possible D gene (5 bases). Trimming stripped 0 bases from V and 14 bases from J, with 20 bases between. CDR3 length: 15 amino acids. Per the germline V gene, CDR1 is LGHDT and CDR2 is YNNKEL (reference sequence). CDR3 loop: CASSQDSSGRAEEFF. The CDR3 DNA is TGTGCCAGCAGCCAAGATAGTTCGGGGAGAGCGGAGGAGTTCTTC.

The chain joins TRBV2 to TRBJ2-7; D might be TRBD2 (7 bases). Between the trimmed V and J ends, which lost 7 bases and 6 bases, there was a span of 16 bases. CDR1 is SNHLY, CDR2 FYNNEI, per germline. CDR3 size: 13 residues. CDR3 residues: CASTLSRGGEQYF. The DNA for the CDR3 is TGTGCCAGCACTCTTTCGAGGGGGGGCGAGCAGTACTTC.

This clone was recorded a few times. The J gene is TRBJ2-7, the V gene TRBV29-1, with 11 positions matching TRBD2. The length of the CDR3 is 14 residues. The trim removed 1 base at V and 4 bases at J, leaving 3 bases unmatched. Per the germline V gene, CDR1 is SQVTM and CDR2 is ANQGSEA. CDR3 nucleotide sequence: TGCAGCGTTGAAGGGTGGACTAGCGGGTACGAGCAGTACTTC. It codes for CSVEGWTSGYEQYF.

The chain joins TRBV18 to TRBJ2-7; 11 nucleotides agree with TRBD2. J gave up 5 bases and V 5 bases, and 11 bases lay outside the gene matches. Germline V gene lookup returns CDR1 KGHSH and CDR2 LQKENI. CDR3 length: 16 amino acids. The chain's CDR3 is CASSFTQPGLADEQYF. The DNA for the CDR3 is TGTGCCAGCTCATTCACACAGCCGGGACTAGCGGACGAGCAGTACTTC.

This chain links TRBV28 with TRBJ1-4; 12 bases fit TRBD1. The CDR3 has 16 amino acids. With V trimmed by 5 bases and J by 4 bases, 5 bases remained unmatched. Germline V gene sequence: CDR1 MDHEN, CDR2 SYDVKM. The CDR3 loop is CASSVGQGAGNEKLFF. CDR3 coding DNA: TGTGCCAGCAGTGTGGGACAGGGGGCGGGTAATGAAAAACTGTTTTTT.